A selection of T cell receptor beta chains follows, all from one sample in a study of T cell responses to AZD1222 COVID-19 vaccine. The table came from immunoSEQ multiplex PCR; TCRdb's copy has only in-frame clones and leaves some out. Here the sample spans just over 90,000 clones, around 87% being singletons. This specimen was peripheral blood, taken 28 days after the second AZD1222 dose. The origin of the receptors is an adult who received the AZD1222 COVID-19 vaccine. Both conserved end residues are part of each CDR3. The order of the fields is D gene, V gene, clone size, J gene, CDR3 protein, CDR3 DNA. The D gene is left open where the match is weak. Only part of the rows carry a size: once, few, many, or a class if the clone is expanded.

D gene: .; V gene: TRBV19; clone size: .; J gene: TRBJ1-5; CDR3 protein: CASSIPGLGYQPQHF; CDR3 DNA: TGTGCCAGTAGTATACCCGGATTAGGCTATCAGCCCCAGCATTTT
D gene: .; V gene: TRBV2; clone size: .; J gene: TRBJ1-4; CDR3 protein: CASIRATTNEKLFF; CDR3 DNA: TGTGCCAGCATCCGGGCCACAACTAATGAAAAACTGTTTTTT
D gene: .; V gene: TRBV20-1; clone size: .; J gene: TRBJ2-1; CDR3 protein: CSARGPGVEFF; CDR3 DNA: TGCAGTGCTAGAGGGCCCGGGGTAGAGTTCTTC
D gene: .; V gene: TRBV12-3/TRBV12-4; clone size: .; J gene: TRBJ1-1; CDR3 protein: CASRFRRTEAFF; CDR3 DNA: TGTGCCAGCAGGTTTAGGAGGACTGAAGCTTTCTTT
D gene: .; V gene: TRBV7-3; clone size: .; J gene: TRBJ2-7; CDR3 protein: CASSPTGGGEQYF; CDR3 DNA: TGTGCCAGCAGCCCAACAGGAGGCGGCGAGCAGTACTTC
D gene: .; V gene: TRBV28; clone size: .; J gene: TRBJ1-5; CDR3 protein: CASSLWQLSNQPQHF; CDR3 DNA: TGTGCCAGCAGTTTATGGCAGCTTAGCAATCAGCCCCAGCATTTT
D gene: .; V gene: TRBV5-1; clone size: .; J gene: TRBJ2-2; CDR3 protein: CASSFSGVNTGELFF; CDR3 DNA: TGCGCCAGCAGCTTTAGCGGAGTCAACACCGGGGAGCTGTTTTTT
D gene: TRBD2; V gene: TRBV7-2; clone size: .; J gene: TRBJ2-1; CDR3 protein: CASSLIAGVNEQFF; CDR3 DNA: TGTGCCAGCAGCTTAATAGCGGGAGTAAATGAGCAGTTCTTC
D gene: .; V gene: TRBV24-1; clone size: .; J gene: TRBJ1-5; CDR3 protein: CATSDSTSDQPQHF; CDR3 DNA: TGTGCCACCAGTGATTCCACAAGTGATCAGCCCCAGCATTTT
D gene: .; V gene: TRBV7-2; clone size: .; J gene: TRBJ1-5; CDR3 protein: CASSLRDSNQPQHF; CDR3 DNA: TGTGCCAGCAGCTTGAGGGATAGCAATCAGCCCCAGCATTTT
D gene: .; V gene: TRBV27; clone size: .; J gene: TRBJ1-1; CDR3 protein: CASSKKGGVLGTEAFF; CDR3 DNA: TGTGCCAGCAGTAAAAAAGGGGGGGTCCTTGGCACTGAAGCTTTCTTT
D gene: TRBD1; V gene: TRBV2; clone size: .; J gene: TRBJ1-2; CDR3 protein: CASRGTGSLSEGYTF; CDR3 DNA: TGTGCCAGCAGAGGGACAGGGTCCCTTTCGGAAGGCTACACCTTC
D gene: .; V gene: TRBV2; clone size: .; J gene: TRBJ2-1; CDR3 protein: CASSVEGGPNEQFF; CDR3 DNA: TGTGCCAGCAGTGTAGAGGGGGGCCCCAATGAGCAGTTCTTC
D gene: .; V gene: TRBV29-1; clone size: .; J gene: TRBJ2-7; CDR3 protein: CSVSDSAYEQYF; CDR3 DNA: TGCAGCGTTTCGGACAGCGCCTACGAGCAGTACTTC
D gene: .; V gene: TRBV9; clone size: .; J gene: TRBJ1-2; CDR3 protein: CASSPRTGARYGYTF; CDR3 DNA: TGTGCCAGCAGCCCCCGAACGGGGGCTAGGTATGGCTACACCTTC
D gene: TRBD2; V gene: TRBV5-4; clone size: .; J gene: TRBJ2-1; CDR3 protein: CASSTGGPSVNEQFF; CDR3 DNA: TGTGCCAGCAGCACGGGAGGGCCTTCGGTAAATGAGCAGTTCTTC
D gene: TRBD2; V gene: TRBV4-3; clone size: .; J gene: TRBJ2-3; CDR3 protein: CASSQDLAGGPDTQYF; CDR3 DNA: TGCGCCAGCAGCCAGGATCTAGCGGGGGGGCCCGATACGCAGTATTTT
D gene: TRBD1; V gene: TRBV2; clone size: few; J gene: TRBJ1-1; CDR3 protein: CASGKGASDTEAFF; CDR3 DNA: TGTGCCAGCGGTAAGGGGGCGAGTGACACTGAAGCTTTCTTT
D gene: TRBD1; V gene: TRBV19; clone size: .; J gene: TRBJ2-7; CDR3 protein: CASSPSGTGTYEQYF; CDR3 DNA: TGTGCCAGTAGTCCTTCCGGGACAGGAACCTACGAGCAGTACTTC
D gene: TRBD2; V gene: TRBV6-5; clone size: .; J gene: TRBJ2-1; CDR3 protein: CASGTSIYNEQFF; CDR3 DNA: TGTGCCAGTGGGACTAGCATATACAATGAGCAGTTCTTC
D gene: .; V gene: TRBV27; clone size: few; J gene: TRBJ2-7; CDR3 protein: CASSPNTGLGDEQYF; CDR3 DNA: TGTGCCAGCAGTCCGAATACAGGGCTAGGGGACGAGCAGTACTTC
D gene: .; V gene: TRBV5-8; clone size: .; J gene: TRBJ1-4; CDR3 protein: CASSHTGSLTEKLFF; CDR3 DNA: TGTGCCAGCAGTCACACAGGGTCGTTAACTGAAAAACTGTTTTTT
D gene: TRBD2; V gene: TRBV3-1/TRBV3-2; clone size: once; J gene: TRBJ2-5; CDR3 protein: CATKLAGEETQYF; CDR3 DNA: TGTGCCACCAAACTAGCGGGGGAAGAGACCCAGTACTTC
D gene: .; V gene: TRBV7-2; clone size: .; J gene: TRBJ2-7; CDR3 protein: CASSLGGLSYEQYF; CDR3 DNA: TGTGCCAGCAGCTTAGGAGGTCTATCCTACGAGCAGTACTTC
D gene: TRBD1; V gene: TRBV19; clone size: .; J gene: TRBJ2-1; CDR3 protein: CASSPSGQGVNEQFF; CDR3 DNA: TGTGCCAGTAGTCCGTCGGGACAGGGGGTCAATGAGCAGTTCTTC
D gene: .; V gene: TRBV18; clone size: .; J gene: TRBJ1-4; CDR3 protein: CASSPQSGAREKLFF; CDR3 DNA: TGTGCCAGCTCACCACAATCAGGGGCTCGTGAAAAACTGTTTTTT
D gene: .; V gene: TRBV27; clone size: .; J gene: TRBJ2-1; CDR3 protein: CASSFAGSYNEQFF; CDR3 DNA: TGTGCCAGCAGTTTTGCTGGCTCCTACAATGAGCAGTTCTTC
D gene: .; V gene: TRBV7-9; clone size: .; J gene: TRBJ1-4; CDR3 protein: CASSFQAGSNEKLFF; CDR3 DNA: TGTGCCAGCAGCTTCCAAGCAGGGTCTAATGAAAAACTGTTTTTT
D gene: .; V gene: TRBV18; clone size: few; J gene: TRBJ2-5; CDR3 protein: CASSPMQETQYF; CDR3 DNA: TGTGCCAGCTCACCCATGCAAGAGACCCAGTACTTC
D gene: .; V gene: TRBV13; clone size: .; J gene: TRBJ1-6; CDR3 protein: CASSLEQGRHSPLHF; CDR3 DNA: TGTGCCAGCAGCTTAGAGCAGGGTAGGCATTCACCCCTCCACTTT
D gene: .; V gene: TRBV7-9; clone size: .; J gene: TRBJ2-1; CDR3 protein: CASSLPPGGYNEQFF; CDR3 DNA: TGTGCCAGCAGCCTCCCCCCCGGCGGTTACAATGAGCAGTTCTTC
D gene: .; V gene: TRBV11-3; clone size: few; J gene: TRBJ2-5; CDR3 protein: CASSRTVQETQYF; CDR3 DNA: TGTGCCAGCAGCCGAACGGTCCAAGAGACCCAGTACTTC
D gene: .; V gene: TRBV6-5; clone size: .; J gene: TRBJ2-2; CDR3 protein: CASSAGPTRTGELFF; CDR3 DNA: TGTGCCAGCAGCGCCGGGCCAACACGTACCGGGGAGCTGTTTTTT
D gene: .; V gene: TRBV2; clone size: .; J gene: TRBJ1-5; CDR3 protein: CASSVRRTGQPQHF; CDR3 DNA: TGTGCCAGCAGTGTTCGACGAACGGGTCAGCCCCAGCATTTT
D gene: .; V gene: TRBV12-3/TRBV12-4; clone size: .; J gene: TRBJ2-7; CDR3 protein: CASSSQYEQYF; CDR3 DNA: TGTGCCAGCAGTTCCCAGTACGAGCAGTACTTC
D gene: .; V gene: TRBV25-1; clone size: .; J gene: TRBJ1-1; CDR3 protein: CASSEGAMMEVVNTEAFF; CDR3 DNA: TGTGCCAGCAGTGAAGGTGCCATGATGGAGGTTGTGAACACTGAAGCTTTCTTT